Shown below are 30 T cell receptor beta chains from a single sample sequenced in a study of regulatory T cells in long-lasting Graves disease. Assembly of TCR beta libraries relied on iRepertoire HTBI primers together with Arm-PCR of CDR3 regions. TCRdb reanalysed the multiplex PCR reads using MiXCR and keeps one entry per CDR3 protein. The data show around 250,000 distinct CDR3 sequences, around 21% seen once. Time point defined: newly diagnosed GD, antithyroid drugs for less than 3 months. Extracted RNA from PBMCs served as the source of the TCR library. The source material was peripheral blood mononuclear cells (PBMCs), sampled at new diagnosis, from a patient treated with antithyroid drugs. Source of these receptors: a female donor with Graves disease.

V gene TRBV9 combines with J gene TRBJ2-1, with 15 bases that match TRBD2. This CDR3 is built from 18 residues. J was trimmed by 8 bases and V by 3 bases; bases with no gene match: 12. CDR1 is SGDLS and CDR2 is YYNGEE in the germline V gene. The CDR3, as DNA: TGTGCCAGCAGCGCCGGACTAGCGGGAGGGTTTGGAAACCATGAGCAGTTCTTC. Amino acid sequence: CASSAGLAGGFGNHEQFF.

The V and J genes are TRBV4-3 and TRBJ2-5, with TRBD2 matching 10 bases. The CDR3 has 17 amino acids. After removal of 1 base from V and 5 bases from J, the junction contained 10 bases not matched to a gene. Germline V gene data show CDR1 as LGHNA and CDR2 as YSLEER. CDR3 region: CASSQGRKREGLETQYF. CDR3 nucleotide sequence: TGCGCCAGCAGCCAAGGGAGGAAGCGGGAGGGCCTGGAGACCCAGTACTTC.

This clonotype was counted many times. The gene calls are TRBV7-3 and TRBJ2-1; D may be TRBD2 (5 bases). V shed 1 base and J shed 6 bases, with 7 bases lying between them. This CDR3 has 13 residues. Germline CDR1 reads SGHTA; CDR2 reads FQGTGA. CDR3 sequence reads: CASSLRGLNEQFF. For the CDR3, the DNA is TGTGCCAGCAGCTTAAGAGGACTCAATGAGCAGTTCTTC.

In regard to this clonotype: This may stem from a read error, because a much larger clone lies one nucleotide away. Written as DNA, the CDR3 is TGTGCCAGCAGTCACAGGACCGGGACAGGGAGGGACAATGAGCAGTTCTTC. This codes for CASSHRTGTGRDNEQFF. V is TRBV6-1 and J is TRBJ2-1; 9 positions agree with TRBD1. CDR1 is MNHNS, CDR2 SASEGT, per germline. This CDR3 has 17 residues. With V trimmed by 5 bases and J by 5 bases, 13 bases remained unmatched.

This clonotype was seen repeatedly, ten times or more. The chain has TRBV11-3 and TRBJ2-5; D is unresolved. The germline gives CDR1 SGHNT, CDR2 YENEEA. With 4 bases removed from V and 5 bases from J, the gap between germline ends came to 8 bases. CDR3 length: 12 residues. CDR3 loop: CASSSKRETQYF. The CDR3 DNA sequence: TGTGCCAGCAGCTCGAAGAGGGAGACCCAGTACTTC.

Ten or more counts support this clonotype. J is TRBJ2-4 and V is TRBV6-5; TRBD2 agrees at 14 bases. Germline V CDR1 and CDR2: MNHEY, SVGAGI. V gave up 4 bases and J gave up 7 bases; unmatched junction bases: 9. CDR3 size: 17 residues. The CDR3 sequence is CASSSLVGTSGSNIQYF. CDR3 coding DNA: TGTGCCAGCAGTTCCCTCGTGGGGACTAGCGGGAGTAACATTCAGTACTTC.

This clonotype was found many times. This rearrangement joins TRBV7-2 to TRBJ2-5; 9 bases are shared with TRBD2. The V gene's germline CDR1 is SGHTA and CDR2 FQGNSA. V gave up 5 bases and J gave up 4 bases; unmatched junction bases: 17. The CDR3 runs 18 residues. This CDR3 is CASSLTLAGAPSGETQYF. The CDR3 DNA follows: TGTGCCAGCAGCCTGACCTTAGCGGGGGCCCCGTCGGGAGAGACCCAGTACTTC.

The chain links TRBV7-9 to TRBJ2-1; D might be TRBD1 (8 bases). The CDR3 spans 14 residues. The germline CDR1 and CDR2 sequences are SEHNR and FQNEAQ (reference sequence). The germline V and J ends were trimmed by 6 bases and 4 bases, with 13 bases remaining between them. The CDR3 coding sequence is TGTGCCAGCAGAAACAGGGGGGGGTACAATGAGCAGTTCTTC. It codes for CASRNRGGYNEQFF.

In this sample, this clonotype turned up many times. The chain has TRBV7-2 and TRBJ2-1; 9 nucleotides align to TRBD2. The CDR3 runs to 15 residues. Trimming removed 3 bases from V and 9 bases from J; junction bases left unmatched: 9. Germline V CDR1 and CDR2: SGHTA, FQGNSA. In nucleotides, the CDR3 is TGTGCCAGCAGCTTGCGTCCTAGCGGGATCGTTGAGCAGTTCTTC. It codes for CASSLRPSGIVEQFF.

This clonotype was recorded at least ten times. The chain uses TRBV2 and TRBJ2-1, with TRBD2 as a possible D gene (6 bases). This CDR3 comprises 14 residues. Trimming cost V 7 bases and J 4 bases, with 14 bases left between them. Germline CDR1 is SNHLY and CDR2 is FYNNEI. The CDR3 DNA reads as TGTGCCAGCATGCCGGGACTGATTTACAATGAGCAGTTCTTC. This codes for CASMPGLIYNEQFF.

This clonotype was detected only a few times. The rearrangement uses TRBV7-2 and TRBJ1-4; 10 nucleotides agree with TRBD1. The CDR3 consists of 15 residues. The germline V gene has CDR1 SGHTA and CDR2 FQGNSA. V was clipped by 5 bases and J by 8 bases; unmatched bases: 8. The CDR3 loop reads CASSQPGTGVEKLFF. CDR3 nucleotide sequence: TGTGCCAGCAGCCAACCTGGGACAGGGGTAGAAAAACTGTTTTTT.

In this sample, this clonotype turned up many times. The V call is TRBV2, the J call TRBJ2-3; 11 bases fit TRBD1. The CDR3 is 14 amino acids. Germline V gene lookup returns CDR1 SNHLY and CDR2 FYNNEI. V dropped 9 bases and J dropped 0; count of bases not matched to a gene: 2. This chain's CDR3 is CARGTGGSTDTQYF. CDR3 coding DNA: TGTGCCAGGGGGACAGGGGGAAGCACAGATACGCAGTATTTT.

This clonotype was observed many times. The CDR3 DNA is TGTGCCAGCACAGGACGGGAACGGGGGAGGGACATTCAGTACTTC. Translating gives CASTGRERGRDIQYF. The V and J genes are TRBV7-8 and TRBJ2-4, with 7 bases fitting TRBD2. CDR3 length: 15 amino acids. Germline CDR1 SGHVS, CDR2 FQNEAQ. V was pared by 7 bases and J by 8 bases, with 14 bases of the junction left unmatched.

In this sample, this clonotype turned up once. This clone may be a read error of a much larger clone one base away. The CDR3 bases are TGTGCCAGCAGCTTGACTAGCGGGATCACTACCTTGTACAATGAGCAGTTCTTC. Translating gives CASSLTSGITTLYNEQFF. The chain combines TRBV7-3 with TRBJ2-1; 11 bases align to TRBD2. The CDR3 spans 18 residues. Germline assignment: CDR1 SGHTA and CDR2 FQGTGA. The ends lost 3 bases at V and 4 bases at J; junction bases unmatched: 11.

This clonotype was observed at least ten times. The V call is TRBV7-8, the J call TRBJ2-1; D might be TRBD1 (6 bases). With 0 bases removed from V and 2 bases from J, the gap between germline ends came to 14 bases. The CDR3 runs 17 residues. Germline CDR1 is SGHVS and CDR2 is FQNEAQ. Here the CDR3 reads CASSLAEGRGTYNEQFF. The CDR3 DNA sequence: TGTGCCAGCAGCTTAGCCGAGGGCAGGGGAACCTACAATGAGCAGTTCTTC.

In its sample, this clonotype was seen many times. The chain uses TRBV7-2 and TRBJ2-1; D gene uncertain. From germline, CDR1 is SGHTA and CDR2 FQGNSA. The CDR3 covers 15 residues. Trimming stripped 3 bases from V and 1 base from J, with 10 bases between. In DNA, the CDR3 is TGTGCCAGCAGCTTTAGACTGACGTCCTACAATGAGCAGTTCTTC. Its protein product is CASSFRLTSYNEQFF.

This chain connects TRBV7-9 to TRBJ2-7; D ambiguous. From germline, CDR1 is SEHNR and CDR2 FQNEAQ (reference sequence). CDR3 length: 14 amino acids. Trimming left V 4 bases short and J 2 bases short, with 12 bases between. CDR3 sequence reads: CASSSDPRPYEQYF. CDR3 DNA: TGTGCCAGCAGCTCGGACCCTAGACCCTACGAGCAGTACTTC.

This clonotype was found many times. The chain combines TRBV29-1 with TRBJ2-5; the match to TRBD2 covers 9 bases. This CDR3 contains 14 residues. Trimming at V came to 4 bases and at J to 5 bases, leaving 8 bases not matched to a gene. Germline assignment: CDR1 SQVTM and CDR2 ANQGSEA. DNA for the CDR3: TGCAGCGTTGCGATAGCGGGAGCCTCGGAGACCCAGTACTTC. Translating gives CSVAIAGASETQYF.

Many counts were recorded for this clonotype. The CDR3 DNA follows: TGCAGTGCTCTGGGGACGGAATATCAAGAGACCCAGTACTTC. Its translation: CSALGTEYQETQYF. J is TRBJ2-5 and V is TRBV20-1, with D possibly being TRBD1 or TRBD2 (5 bases each). Deletions cut 5 bases from V and 2 bases from J, with 15 bases between. This CDR3 comprises 14 residues. Germline CDR1 and CDR2: DFQATT and SNEGSKA (reference sequence).

V gene TRBV28 combines with J gene TRBJ2-2; D is undetermined. V gave up 5 bases and J gave up 1 base, with 8 bases separating them. CDR1 MDHEN and CDR2 SYDVKM come from the germline V gene. The length of the CDR3 is 14 residues. The CDR3 nucleotides read TGTGCCAGCAGTCGACTGATGAACACCGGGGAGCTGTTTTTT. Protein: CASSRLMNTGELFF. The variable domain in full, with the rest retrieved from reference TRBV28 and TRBJ2-2, is DVKVTQSSRYLVKRTGEKVFLECVQDMDHENMFWYRQDPGLGLRLIYFSYDVKMKEKGDIPEGYSVSREKKERFSLILESASTNQTSMYLCASSRLMNTGELFFGEGSRLTVL.

Regarding this clonotype: This may arise from a read error, as a much more abundant clone is one base away. The CDR3 does not close with the conserved phenylalanine or tryptophan, likely indicating a read error. The chain combines TRBV7-9 with TRBJ2-1; 7 nucleotides line up with TRBD2. CDR1 is SEHNR and CDR2 is FQNEAQ in the germline V gene (reference sequence). CDR3 length: 15 residues. The ends lost 5 bases at V and 11 bases at J; junction bases unmatched: 15. The CDR3 DNA follows: TGTGCCAGCAGCCCCGGAGCGGGACTCCCGGGAAAGCAGTTCTAC. Translation gives CASSPGAGLPGKQFY.

The chain combines TRBV7-2 with TRBJ2-3, with 9 bases lining up with TRBD2. Near its end, the DNA agrees better with TRBJ2-5, so the J call may be wrong. The germline CDR1 and CDR2 sequences are SGHTA and FQGNSA. The CDR3 contains 16 residues. CDR3 in DNA: TGTGCCAGCAGCTCCCGACTAGCGGCAACCCAAGAGACCCAGTACTTC. It encodes CASSSRLAATQETQYF.

This clonotype was seen ten or more times. This chain uses TRBV7-9 with TRBJ2-1; 11 bases line up with TRBD2. Germline assignment: CDR1 SEHNR and CDR2 FQNEAQ (reference sequence). With V trimmed by 2 bases and J by 1 base, 7 bases remained unmatched. The CDR3 has 18 residues. The chain's CDR3 is CASSLLASGRKSYNEQFF. CDR3 coding DNA: TGTGCCAGCAGCTTACTCGCTAGCGGGAGGAAGTCCTACAATGAGCAGTTCTTC. The variable domain in full, with the rest retrieved from reference TRBV7-9 and TRBJ2-1, is DTGVSQNPRHKITKRGQNVTFRCDPISEHNRLYWYRQTLGQGPEFLTYFQNEAQLEKSRLLSDRFSAERPKGSFSTLEIQRTEQGDSAMYLCASSLLASGRKSYNEQFFGPGTRLTVL.

As to this clonotype: This sequence may be a read error, since a much larger clone differs from it by one base. The chain couples TRBV9 to TRBJ2-2, with D perhaps being TRBD1 or TRBD2 (5 bases each). The CDR3 totals 14 residues. Germline assignment: CDR1 SGDLS and CDR2 YYNGEE. Here the CDR3 reads CACSVGTDTGELFF. DNA of the CDR3: TGTGCCTGCAGCGTCGGGACGGACACCGGGGAGCTGTTTTTT.

The chain employs TRBV20-1 and TRBJ2-1, with D hard to call. Trimming pared 3 bases from V and 4 bases from J, leaving 16 bases between. Looked up from germline, CDR1 is DFQATT and CDR2 is SNEGSKA (reference sequence). The CDR3 has 15 residues. CDR3 sequence reads: CSARDTATQYNEQFF. The DNA for the CDR3 is TGCAGTGCTAGGGATACCGCAACGCAATACAATGAGCAGTTCTTC.

On this clonotype: A much larger clone sits a single nucleotide away, making a read error possible. CDR3 DNA: TGTGCCAGCAGCTTGCCCACCCAAGAGACCCGGTACTTC. Its protein is CASSLPTQETRYF. The V gene is TRBV5-4, the J gene TRBJ2-1, with D unresolved. Germline CDR1 reads SGHNT; CDR2 reads YYREEE (reference sequence). The CDR3 contains 13 residues.

This clonotype was detected many times. The chain carries TRBV9 and TRBJ2-3; a possible D gene is TRBD2 (6 bases). The CDR3 is 14 residues long. Trimming took off 6 bases at V and 5 bases at J, with 16 bases between the two ends. Germline CDR1 and CDR2: SGDLS and YYNGEE. The CDR3 coding sequence is TGTGCCAGCACCTCGTCGGGGGTGGGAGATACGCAGTATTTT. This gives the protein CASTSSGVGDTQYF.

This clonotype has at least ten counts. The J gene is TRBJ1-5, the V gene TRBV7-8; TRBD1 might be the D (5 bases). The CDR3 length is 15 residues. Germline assignment: CDR1 SGHVS and CDR2 FQNEAQ. V lost 5 bases, J lost 7 bases, and 18 bases lay in between. The CDR3 DNA reads TGTGCCAGCAGCCCCGAAGGCAGGGCCTTACAGCCCCAGCATTTT. Protein product: CASSPEGRALQPQHF.

The rearrangement joins TRBV10-3 to TRBJ2-6; TRBD2 might be the D (6 bases). The CDR3 spans 17 residues. Between the trimmed V and J ends, which lost 11 bases and 2 bases, there was a span of 22 bases. Germline values: CDR1 ENHRY, CDR2 SYGVKD. The chain's CDR3 is CAGLGGGSLTGANVLTF. CDR3 nucleotide sequence: TGTGCCGGCCTAGGCGGAGGGAGTCTCACTGGGGCCAACGTCCTGACTTTC.

This clonotype was counted only a few times. The chain is built from TRBV5-1 and TRBJ2-7, with a tentative D call TRBD2 (7 bases). This CDR3 has 16 amino acids. The V end was cut by 4 bases, the J end by 1 base, with 18 bases between. CDR1 is SGHRS, CDR2 YFSETQ, per germline. CDR3 DNA: TGCGCCAGCAGCACAGGGATAGGCGGGGGTTCCTACGAGCAGTACTTC. It is translated as CASSTGIGGGSYEQYF.